The TCR beta chain under discussion was sequenced for a study of siplizumab effects on memory and regulatory T cells. Method: immunoSEQ multiplex PCR; TCRdb's copy keeps in-frame clones and lacks some. This sample carries about 100,000 clones, about 91% of them seen once, and the ten largest clones take around 0.15%. CDR1 and CDR2 (germline): SGHTA, FQGNSA. The length of the CDR3 is 13 residues. V was cut by 1 base and J by 8 bases, with 9 bases left in between. Material: CD4+ T cells sorted from blood. The rearrangement uses TRBV7-2 and TRBJ2-1; tentative D call: TRBD2 (6 bases). This sequence originates from a human donor in good health. The chain's CDR3 is CASSLGPGDEQFF. DNA for the CDR3: TGTGCCAGCAGCTTAGGTCCGGGAGATGAGCAGTTCTTC.